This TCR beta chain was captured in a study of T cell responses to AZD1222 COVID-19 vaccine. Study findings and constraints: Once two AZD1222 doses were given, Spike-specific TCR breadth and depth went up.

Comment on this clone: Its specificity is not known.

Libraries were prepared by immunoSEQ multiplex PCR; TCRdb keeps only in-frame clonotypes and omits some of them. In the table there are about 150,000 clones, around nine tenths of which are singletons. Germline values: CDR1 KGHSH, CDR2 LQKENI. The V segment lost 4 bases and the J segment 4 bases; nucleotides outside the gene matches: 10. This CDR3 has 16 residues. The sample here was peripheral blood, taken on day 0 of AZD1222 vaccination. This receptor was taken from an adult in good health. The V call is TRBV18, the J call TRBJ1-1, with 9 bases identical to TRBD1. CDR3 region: CASSQRQGDLFTEAFF. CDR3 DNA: TGTGCCAGCTCACAGCGACAGGGGGACCTATTCACTGAAGCTTTCTTT.